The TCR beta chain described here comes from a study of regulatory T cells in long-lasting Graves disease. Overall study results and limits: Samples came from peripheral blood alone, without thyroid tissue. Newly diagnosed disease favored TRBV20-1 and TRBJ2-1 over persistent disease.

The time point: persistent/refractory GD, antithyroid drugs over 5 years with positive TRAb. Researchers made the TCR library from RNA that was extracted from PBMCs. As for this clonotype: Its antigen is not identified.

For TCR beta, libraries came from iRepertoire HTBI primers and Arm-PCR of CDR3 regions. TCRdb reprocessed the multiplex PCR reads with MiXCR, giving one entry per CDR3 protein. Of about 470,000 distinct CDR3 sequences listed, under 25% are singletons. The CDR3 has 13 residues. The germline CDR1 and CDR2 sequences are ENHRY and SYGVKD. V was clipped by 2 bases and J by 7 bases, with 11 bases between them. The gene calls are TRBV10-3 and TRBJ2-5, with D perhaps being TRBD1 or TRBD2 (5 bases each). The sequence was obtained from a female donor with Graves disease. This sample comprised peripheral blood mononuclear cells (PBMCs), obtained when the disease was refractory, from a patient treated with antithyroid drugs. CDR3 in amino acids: CAISERGAGTQYF. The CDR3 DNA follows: TGTGCCATCAGTGAGCGAGGGGCCGGGACCCAGTACTTC.